The 28 T cell receptor beta chains listed next were all sequenced from one sample in a study of T cells after posttransplantation cyclophosphamide. This table comes from immunoSEQ multiplex PCR, and its TCRdb copy is limited to in-frame clones, with some not included. This table has about 17,000 clones, 60% to 80% appearing once. A marrow graft followed busulfan-fludarabine conditioning, with cyclophosphamide on days +3 and +4. Sequenced here: CD8+ T cells sorted from PBMCs, sampled roughly 250 weeks after a stem cell transplant with posttransplant cyclophosphamide. The receptors originated from a female patient aged 40-49 years who received an allogeneic stem cell transplant from a related donor, was CMV-positive, and had no GVHD. Some T cells may be supplied by the graft donor.

The chain uses TRBV4-2 and TRBJ2-3; D is perhaps TRBD1 (6 bases). The V end was cut by 1 base, the J end by 1 base, with 18 bases between. The CDR3 runs to 18 residues. CDR1 is LGHNA, CDR2 YNFKEQ, per germline. The CDR3 loop reads CASSQVQGMRTRTDTQYF. The CDR3 DNA follows: TGTGCCAGCAGCCAAGTACAGGGCATGAGGACTCGCACAGATACGCAGTATTTT.

This clone was seen a few times. The chain employs TRBV18 and TRBJ2-2; a weak D match, TRBD2 (5 bases). V was clipped by 0 bases and J by 6 bases, with 14 bases between them. CDR1 KGHSH and CDR2 LQKENI come from the germline V gene. CDR3 length: 16 amino acids. CDR3 sequence reads: CASSPPGVRTAGELFF. In nucleotides, the CDR3 is TGTGCCAGCTCACCACCGGGAGTCAGAACGGCCGGGGAGCTGTTTTTT.

The chain carries TRBV11-2 and TRBJ2-1; 10 bases line up with TRBD1. CDR3 length equals 15 residues. Losses at the gene ends were 1 base for V and 5 bases for J; bases not matched to a gene: 2. Germline V gene sequence: CDR1 SGHAT, CDR2 FQNNGV. The CDR3 sequence is CASSLGQGADNEQFF. The CDR3 DNA reads as TGTGCCAGCAGCTTAGGACAGGGGGCTGACAATGAGCAGTTCTTC.

The chain joins TRBV11-1 to TRBJ2-7, with 7 nucleotides matching TRBD1. Trimming at V came to 5 bases and at J to 4 bases, leaving 8 bases not matched to a gene. Germline V gives CDR1 SGHAT, CDR2 FQDESV (reference sequence). The CDR3 length is 14 residues. CDR3 in amino acids: CASSQTGTVYEQYF. CDR3 nucleotide sequence: TGTGCCAGCAGCCAGACCGGGACAGTTTACGAGCAGTACTTC.

V gene TRBV4-1 combines with J gene TRBJ1-5, with 8 bases aligning to TRBD1. CDR3 length equals 16 residues. Germline V gene sequence: CDR1 MGHRA, CDR2 YSYEKL. V dropped 3 bases and J dropped 6; count of bases not matched to a gene: 10. The CDR3, as DNA: TGCGCCAGCAGCCAGAATCAGGGGGCGTATGGTCAGCCCCAGCATTTT. Translation: CASSQNQGAYGQPQHF.

J is TRBJ2-5 and V is TRBV7-9, with 9 bases matching TRBD1. This CDR3 region has 16 residues. V shed 5 bases and J 5 bases; nucleotides not matched to a gene: 12. Germline-derived CDR1 and CDR2 are SEHNR and FQNEAQ (reference sequence). The CDR3 is CASSPIPGTGHETQYF. CDR3 nucleotide sequence: TGTGCCAGCAGCCCAATCCCCGGGACAGGGCACGAGACCCAGTACTTC.

The rearrangement joins TRBV7-6 to TRBJ2-7; D uncertain. V lost 1 base and J 6 bases, leaving 10 bases between the germline ends. This CDR3 spans 13 amino acids. CDR1 SGHVS and CDR2 FNYEAQ come from the germline V gene. The CDR3 nucleotides are TGTGCCAGCAGCTTAGGATCAGGATCCGAGCAGTACTTC. It specifies CASSLGSGSEQYF.

V and J are TRBV25-1 and TRBJ2-7; 7 bases match TRBD2. The germline V gene encodes CDR1 MGHDK and CDR2 SYGVNS. The CDR3 sequence is 14 residues long. With V trimmed by 1 base and J by 2 bases, 2 bases remained unmatched. The CDR3 DNA sequence: TGTGCCAGCAGTGAATGGGGGGGGGCCTACGAGCAGTACTTC. It is translated as CASSEWGGAYEQYF.

This clone was seen only a few times. The V and J genes are TRBV11-2 and TRBJ1-3, with 8 nucleotides matching TRBD1. The CDR3 runs 15 residues. Looked up from germline, CDR1 is SGHAT and CDR2 is FQNNGV. The ends lost 7 bases at V and 4 bases at J; junction bases unmatched: 9. The CDR3 DNA reads TGTGCCAGCACAGAGGGGAGGACAGGGGGAAACACCATATATTTT. Its protein is CASTEGRTGGNTIYF. The variable domain in full, with the rest retrieved from reference TRBV11-2 and TRBJ1-3, is EAGVAQSPRYKIIEKRQSVAFWCNPISGHATLYWYQQILGQGPKLLIQFQNNGVVDDSQLPKDRFSAERLKGVDSTLKIQPAKLEDSAVYLCASTEGRTGGNTIYFGEGSWLTVV.

V is TRBV7-9 and J is TRBJ2-7, with TRBD2 matching 10 bases. The CDR3 length is 16 residues. V was clipped by 5 bases and J by 3 bases; unmatched bases: 10. Germline values: CDR1 SEHNR, CDR2 FQNEAQ (reference sequence). CDR3 amino acids: CASSQTSGGVRYEQYF. The DNA of the CDR3 is TGTGCCAGCAGCCAAACAAGCGGGGGGGTTCGCTACGAGCAGTACTTC.

The count of this clone is one. This chain connects TRBV11-2 to TRBJ2-7; 7 bases line up with TRBD1. In germline, CDR1 is SGHAT, CDR2 FQNNGV. There are 14 residues in the CDR3. Trimming cost V 1 base and J 5 bases; bases outside gene matches: 5. CDR3 coding DNA: TGTGCCAGCAGCTTAGGGCAGGGGGTCCACGAGCAGTACTTC. This gives the protein CASSLGQGVHEQYF.

The chain joins TRBV7-9 to TRBJ2-1, with TRBD1 matching 12 bases. CDR3 length: 17 amino acids. The V and J ends lost 5 bases and 10 bases, in that order; junction bases with no gene match: 15. CDR1 is SEHNR and CDR2 is FQNEAQ in the germline V gene (reference sequence). CDR3 bases: TGTGCCAGCAGCCTTACTCCGGGACAGGGGGCCGAAGACGAGCAGTTCTTC. Translating it yields CASSLTPGQGAEDEQFF.

Points on this clone: The sample contains more than one DNA sequence encoding this CDR3. The V and J genes are TRBV7-9 and TRBJ1-5; D is uncertain. Deletions cut 1 base from V and 9 bases from J, with 7 bases between. Germline-derived CDR1 and CDR2 are SEHNR and FQNEAQ (reference sequence). The CDR3 has 12 amino acids. CDR3 loop: CASSLDNMPQHF. The CDR3, as DNA: TGTGCCAGCAGCTTAGATAATATGCCCCAGCATTTT.

The CDR3 loop reads CASSVAAGQGMLEQYF. The CDR3 nucleotides read TGTGCCAGCAGCGTAGCTGCGGGACAGGGTATGCTCGAGCAGTACTTC. The chain links TRBV9 to TRBJ2-7, with TRBD1 matching 9 bases. V gave up 0 bases and J gave up 6 bases; unmatched junction bases: 10. CDR1 and CDR2 (germline): SGDLS, YYNGEE. This CDR3 has 16 amino acids.

The genes are TRBV13 and TRBJ1-2; maybe TRBD1 (6 bases). Looked up from germline, CDR1 is PRHDT and CDR2 is FYEKMQ (reference sequence). V was clipped by 5 bases and J by 5 bases, with 18 bases between them. CDR3 length: 15 residues. CDR3 nucleotide sequence: TGTGCCAGCAGCCGCCGTGAGGGGGAAGGGTATGGCTACACCTTC. Translation gives CASSRREGEGYGYTF.

This chain links TRBV7-9 with TRBJ2-1; 10 bases align to TRBD1. The germline V gene encodes CDR1 SEHNR and CDR2 FQNEAQ (reference sequence). The CDR3 is 15 amino acids. Germline trimming cut 1 base from V and 8 bases from J; bases unmatched to any gene: 5. The CDR3 DNA reads as TGTGCCAGCAGCTTAGTGGGACAGGGGTATGATGAGCAGTTCTTC. It translates to CASSLVGQGYDEQFF.

The chain uses TRBV7-6 and TRBJ2-3; 8 bases align to TRBD2. J gave up 2 bases and V 5 bases, and 12 bases lay outside the gene matches. The CDR3 has 17 residues. Germline V gene lookup returns CDR1 SGHVS and CDR2 FNYEAQ. In DNA form, the CDR3 reads TGTGCCAGCAGCGCCTGGACTAGCCGATCTTACACAGATACGCAGTATTTT. Translating it yields CASSAWTSRSYTDTQYF. Combining the CDR3 with reference TRBV7-6 and TRBJ2-3 gives the whole variable domain GAGVSQSPRYKVTKRGQDVALRCDPISGHVSLYWYRQALGQGPEFLTYFNYEAQQDKSGLPNDRFSAERPEGSISTLTIQRTEQRDSAMYRCASSAWTSRSYTDTQYFGPGTRLTVL.

The chain couples TRBV4-1 to TRBJ1-2, with D perhaps matching TRBD1 (5 bases). CDR1 and CDR2 (germline): MGHRA, YSYEKL. The CDR3 runs 14 residues. The V gene lost 2 bases and the J gene lost 5 bases, with 12 bases spanning the gap. The CDR3 sequence is CASSQSLTAYGYTF. Here the CDR3 DNA reads TGCGCCAGCAGCCAATCCCTGACAGCTTATGGCTACACCTTC.

This clone was picked up many times. This CDR3 is CASSLARREKETQYF. The CDR3, as DNA: TGTGCCAGCAGTTTGGCTCGGCGGGAGAAAGAGACCCAGTACTTC. This chain joins TRBV28 and TRBJ2-5; 7 positions match TRBD2. The CDR3 extends over 15 amino acids. Trimming removed 3 bases from V and 3 bases from J; junction bases left unmatched: 7. Germline V lookup: CDR1 MDHEN, CDR2 SYDVKM.

V is TRBV9 and J is TRBJ2-5; 11 nucleotides agree with TRBD2. J was trimmed by 5 bases and V by 4 bases; bases with no gene match: 10. The V gene's germline CDR1 is SGDLS and CDR2 YYNGEE. This CDR3 has 16 amino acids. CDR3 region: CASSPSVSGGAETQYF. Written as DNA, the CDR3 is TGTGCCAGCAGCCCCTCGGTTAGCGGGGGGGCGGAGACCCAGTACTTC.

V usage is TRBV7-3 and J usage is TRBJ2-5, with 8 bases that match TRBD1. With 5 bases clipped from V and 4 bases from J, the junction kept 3 bases outside the gene matches. CDR1 and CDR2 from the germline V gene are SGHTA and FQGTGA. The CDR3 length is 13 residues. This CDR3 reads CASSPQGAETQYF. CDR3 nucleotides: TGTGCCAGCAGCCCCCAGGGGGCAGAGACCCAGTACTTC.

This clone was detected once. The rearrangement links TRBV28 to TRBJ1-5, with 8 bases aligning to TRBD1. The CDR3 runs 14 residues. Germline loops: CDR1 MDHEN, CDR2 SYDVKM. V was pared by 5 bases and J by 4 bases, with 4 bases of the junction left unmatched. The CDR3 nucleotides are TGTGCCAGCAGTCTTCGACAGGGGAATCAGCCCCAGCATTTT. This sequence encodes CASSLRQGNQPQHF.

The chain uses TRBV5-6 and TRBJ1-2; D call uncertain. The V end lost 0 bases, the J end lost 4 bases, and 13 bases lay between the germline ends. The CDR3 extends over 15 amino acids. The V gene's germline CDR1 is SGHDT and CDR2 YYEEEE. CDR3 sequence (DNA): TGTGCCAGCAGCTTGGGCAGGTTCGGTGGCTATGGCTACACCTTC. Translation: CASSLGRFGGYGYTF.

V usage is TRBV6-5 and J usage is TRBJ1-1; possible D gene TRBD1, 5 bases. Germline V gives CDR1 MNHEY, CDR2 SVGAGI. V was shortened by 6 bases and J by 4 bases, with 12 bases between the two germline ends. The CDR3 spans 13 residues. CDR3: CASRHQGSTEAFF. The CDR3 DNA reads TGTGCCAGCAGGCACCAGGGAAGCACTGAAGCTTTCTTT.

The chain uses TRBV28 and TRBJ2-7, with unresolved D. Germline V CDR1 and CDR2: MDHEN, SYDVKM. The CDR3 is made up of 13 amino acids. The V gene lost 3 bases and the J gene lost 2 bases, with 8 bases spanning the gap. The CDR3 bases are TGTGCCAGCAGTTTCCCGGGTCCCTACGAGCAGTACTTC. Amino acids: CASSFPGPYEQYF.

This rearrangement joins TRBV14 to TRBJ1-1; the match to TRBD1 covers 7 bases. Germline values: CDR1 SGHDN, CDR2 FVKESK. The CDR3 is 18 amino acids. With 0 bases clipped from V and 0 bases from J, the junction kept 10 bases outside the gene matches. The CDR3 region has the DNA TGTGCCAGCAGCCAAGAAAGGTGGGACAGACTCATGAACACTGAAGCTTTCTTT. Translating gives CASSQERWDRLMNTEAFF.

The chain uses TRBV27 and TRBJ2-6, with D tentatively TRBD1 (6 bases). The V end lost 8 bases, the J end lost 2 bases, and 13 bases lay between the germline ends. CDR1 and CDR2 from the germline V gene are MNHEY and SMNVEV (reference sequence). This CDR3 spans 15 amino acids. This CDR3 reads CASGDIGPGANVLTF. Written as DNA, the CDR3 is TGTGCCAGCGGGGACATCGGACCTGGGGCCAACGTCCTGACTTTC.

The genes are TRBV15 and TRBJ2-7, with 9 bases lining up with TRBD1. There are 14 residues in the CDR3. The V gene end was trimmed by 5 bases and the J gene end by 5 bases; junction bases not matched to a gene: 7. Germline V CDR1 and CDR2: LNHNV, YYDKDF (reference sequence). CDR3 coding DNA: TGTGCCACCAGCCTGGGACAGGGTTCCCACGAGCAGTACTTC. Encoded protein: CATSLGQGSHEQYF. Full variable domain (missing parts from reference TRBV15 and TRBJ2-7): DAMVIQNPRYQVTQFGKPVTLSCSQTLNHNVMYWYQQKSSQAPKLLFHYYDKDFNNEADTPDNFQSRRPNTSFCFLDIRSPGLGDTAMYLCATSLGQGSHEQYFGPGTRLTVT.